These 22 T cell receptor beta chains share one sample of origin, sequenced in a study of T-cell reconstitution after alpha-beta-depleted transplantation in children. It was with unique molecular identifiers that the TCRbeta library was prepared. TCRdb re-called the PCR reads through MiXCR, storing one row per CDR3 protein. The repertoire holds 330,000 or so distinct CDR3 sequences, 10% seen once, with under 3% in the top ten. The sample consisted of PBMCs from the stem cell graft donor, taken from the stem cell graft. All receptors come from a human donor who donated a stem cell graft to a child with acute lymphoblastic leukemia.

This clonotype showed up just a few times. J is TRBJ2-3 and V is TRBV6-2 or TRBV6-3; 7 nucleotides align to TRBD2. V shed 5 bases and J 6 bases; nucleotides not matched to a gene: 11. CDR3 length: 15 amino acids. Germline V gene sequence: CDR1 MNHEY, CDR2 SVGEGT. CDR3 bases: TGTGCCAGCAGTGTGGGGAGGGCCATAATCGATACGCAGTATTTT. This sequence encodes CASSVGRAIIDTQYF.

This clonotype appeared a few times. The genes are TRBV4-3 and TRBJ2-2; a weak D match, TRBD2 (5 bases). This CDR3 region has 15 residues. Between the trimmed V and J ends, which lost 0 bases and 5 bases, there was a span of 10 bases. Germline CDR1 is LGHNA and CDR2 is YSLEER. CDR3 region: CASSQDFGRTGELFF. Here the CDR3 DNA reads TGCGCCAGCAGCCAAGATTTTGGGAGAACCGGGGAGCTGTTTTTT.

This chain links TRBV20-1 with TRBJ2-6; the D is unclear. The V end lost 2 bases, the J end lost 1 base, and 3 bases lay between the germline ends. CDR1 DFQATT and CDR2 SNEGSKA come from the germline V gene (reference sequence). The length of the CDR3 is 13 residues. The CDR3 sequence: CSARPSGANVLTF. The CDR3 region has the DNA TGCAGTGCTAGACCTTCTGGGGCCAACGTCCTGACTTTC.

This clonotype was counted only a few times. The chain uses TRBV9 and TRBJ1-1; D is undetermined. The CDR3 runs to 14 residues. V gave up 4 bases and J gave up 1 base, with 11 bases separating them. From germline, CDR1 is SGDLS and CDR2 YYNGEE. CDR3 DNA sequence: TGTGCCAGCAGCTTGGGCAACGGGAACACTGAAGCTTTCTTT. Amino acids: CASSLGNGNTEAFF.

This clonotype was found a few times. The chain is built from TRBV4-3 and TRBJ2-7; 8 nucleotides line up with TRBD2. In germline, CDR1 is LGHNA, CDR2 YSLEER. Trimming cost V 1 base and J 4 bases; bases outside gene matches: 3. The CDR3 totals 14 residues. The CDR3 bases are TGCGCCAGCAGCCAAGGGACTAGCAGATACGAGCAGTACTTC. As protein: CASSQGTSRYEQYF.

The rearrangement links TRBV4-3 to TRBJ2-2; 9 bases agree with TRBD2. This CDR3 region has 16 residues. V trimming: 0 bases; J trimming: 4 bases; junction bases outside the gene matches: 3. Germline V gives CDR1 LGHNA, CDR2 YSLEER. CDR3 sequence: CASSQDSGSLTGELFF. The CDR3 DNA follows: TGCGCCAGCAGCCAAGATAGCGGGAGTCTCACCGGGGAGCTGTTTTTT.

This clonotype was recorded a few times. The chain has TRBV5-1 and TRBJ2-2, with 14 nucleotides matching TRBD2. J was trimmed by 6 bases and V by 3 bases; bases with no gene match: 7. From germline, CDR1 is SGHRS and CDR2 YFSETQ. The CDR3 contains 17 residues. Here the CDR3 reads CASSSGLAGAGAGELFF. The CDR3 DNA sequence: TGCGCCAGCAGCTCGGGACTAGCGGGAGCTGGGGCCGGGGAGCTGTTTTTT. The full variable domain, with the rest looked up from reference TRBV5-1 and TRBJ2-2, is KAGVTQTPRYLIKTRGQQVTLSCSPISGHRSVSWYQQTPGQGLQFLFEYFSETQRNKGNFPGRFSGRQFSNSRSEMNVSTLELGDSALYLCASSSGLAGAGAGELFFGEGSRLTVL.

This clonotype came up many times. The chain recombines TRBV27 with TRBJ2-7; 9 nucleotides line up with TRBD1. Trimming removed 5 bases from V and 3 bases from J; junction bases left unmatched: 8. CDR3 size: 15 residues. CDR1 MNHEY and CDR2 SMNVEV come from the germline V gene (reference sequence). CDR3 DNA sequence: TGTGCCAGCAGTATCCTGGGACAGGGAGTCTACGAGCAGTACTTC. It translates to CASSILGQGVYEQYF.

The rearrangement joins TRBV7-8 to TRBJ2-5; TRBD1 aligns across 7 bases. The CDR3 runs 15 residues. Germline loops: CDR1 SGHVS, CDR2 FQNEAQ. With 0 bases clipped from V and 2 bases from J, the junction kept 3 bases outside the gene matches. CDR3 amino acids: CASSLAGQKQETQYF. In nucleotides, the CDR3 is TGTGCCAGCAGCTTAGCGGGACAGAAACAAGAGACCCAGTACTTC.

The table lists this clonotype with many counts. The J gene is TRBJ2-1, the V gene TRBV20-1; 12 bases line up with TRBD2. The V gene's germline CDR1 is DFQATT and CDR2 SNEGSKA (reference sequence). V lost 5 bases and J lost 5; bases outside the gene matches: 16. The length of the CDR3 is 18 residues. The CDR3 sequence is CSAPKSARASGRDNEQFF. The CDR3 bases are TGCAGTGCTCCTAAGTCTGCCCGAGCTAGCGGGAGGGACAATGAGCAGTTCTTC.

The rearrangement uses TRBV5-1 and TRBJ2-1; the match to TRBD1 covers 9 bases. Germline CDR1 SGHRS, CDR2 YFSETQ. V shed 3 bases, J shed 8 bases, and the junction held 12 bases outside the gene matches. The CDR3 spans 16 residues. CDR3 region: CASSSVTGTGLDEQFF. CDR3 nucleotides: TGCGCCAGCAGCTCGGTAACCGGGACAGGGTTAGATGAGCAGTTCTTC.

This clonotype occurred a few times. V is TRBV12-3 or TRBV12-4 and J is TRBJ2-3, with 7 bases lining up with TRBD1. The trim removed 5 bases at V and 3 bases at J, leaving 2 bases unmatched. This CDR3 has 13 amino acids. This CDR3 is CASSKTGTDTQYF. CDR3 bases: TGTGCCAGCAGTAAGACAGGGACAGATACGCAGTATTTT.

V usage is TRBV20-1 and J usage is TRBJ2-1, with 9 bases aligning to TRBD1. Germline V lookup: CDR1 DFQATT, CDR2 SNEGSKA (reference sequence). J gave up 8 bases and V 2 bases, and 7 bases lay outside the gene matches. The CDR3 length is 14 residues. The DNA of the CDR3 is TGCAGTGCTAGAACGTACAGGGGGCTCGATGAGCAGTTCTTC. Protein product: CSARTYRGLDEQFF.

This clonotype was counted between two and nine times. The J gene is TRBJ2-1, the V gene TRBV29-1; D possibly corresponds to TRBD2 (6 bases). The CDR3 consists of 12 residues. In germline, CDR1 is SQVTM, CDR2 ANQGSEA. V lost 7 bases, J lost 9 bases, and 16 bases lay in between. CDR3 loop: CSGGTSYGEQFF. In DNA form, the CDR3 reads TGCAGCGGAGGAACTAGCTACGGTGAGCAGTTCTTC.

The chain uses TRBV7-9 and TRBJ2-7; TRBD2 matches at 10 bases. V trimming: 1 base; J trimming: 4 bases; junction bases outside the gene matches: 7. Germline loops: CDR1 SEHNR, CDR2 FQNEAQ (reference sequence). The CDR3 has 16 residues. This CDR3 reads CASSLGLAGDLYEQYF. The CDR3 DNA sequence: TGTGCCAGCAGCTTAGGGCTAGCGGGAGATTTGTACGAGCAGTACTTC.

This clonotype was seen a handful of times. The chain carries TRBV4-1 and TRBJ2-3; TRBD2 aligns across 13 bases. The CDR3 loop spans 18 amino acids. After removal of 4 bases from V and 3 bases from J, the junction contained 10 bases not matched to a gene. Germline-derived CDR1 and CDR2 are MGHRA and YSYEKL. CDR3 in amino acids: CASSPNSLTSGRTDTQYF. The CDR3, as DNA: TGCGCCAGCAGCCCTAACTCTTTGACTAGCGGGAGGACAGATACGCAGTATTTT.

CDR3 protein: CAIRALASNSADTQYF. CDR3 sequence (DNA): TGTGCCATCAGGGCCCTAGCGTCTAATAGTGCAGATACGCAGTATTTT. The rearrangement uses TRBV10-3 and TRBJ2-3; maybe TRBD2 (6 bases). The CDR3 runs to 16 residues. The V gene lost 6 bases and the J gene lost 4 bases, with 20 bases spanning the gap. Germline CDR1 ENHRY, CDR2 SYGVKD.

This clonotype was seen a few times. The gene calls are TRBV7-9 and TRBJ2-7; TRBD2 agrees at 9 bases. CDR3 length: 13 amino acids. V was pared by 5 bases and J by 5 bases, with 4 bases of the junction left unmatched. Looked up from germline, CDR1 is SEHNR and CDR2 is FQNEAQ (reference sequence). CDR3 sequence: CASSLSGGDEQYF. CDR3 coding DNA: TGTGCCAGCAGCCTTAGCGGGGGAGACGAGCAGTACTTC.

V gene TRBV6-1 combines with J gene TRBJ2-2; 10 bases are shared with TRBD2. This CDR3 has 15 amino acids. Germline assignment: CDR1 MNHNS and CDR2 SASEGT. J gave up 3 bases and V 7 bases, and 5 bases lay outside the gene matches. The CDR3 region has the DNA TGTGCCAGCATGCGCCTAGCGGGAGACACCGGGGAGCTGTTTTTT. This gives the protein CASMRLAGDTGELFF.

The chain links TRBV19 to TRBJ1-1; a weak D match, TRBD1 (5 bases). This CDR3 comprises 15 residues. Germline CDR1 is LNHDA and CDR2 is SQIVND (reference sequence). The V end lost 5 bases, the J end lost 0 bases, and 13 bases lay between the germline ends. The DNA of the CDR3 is TGTGCCAGTAGTGTGGACAACTACATGAACACTGAAGCTTTCTTT. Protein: CASSVDNYMNTEAFF.

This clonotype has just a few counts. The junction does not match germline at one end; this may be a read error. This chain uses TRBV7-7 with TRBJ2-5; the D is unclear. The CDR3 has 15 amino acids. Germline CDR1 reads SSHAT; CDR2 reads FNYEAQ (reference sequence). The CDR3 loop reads CASSFSRVGKETQYF. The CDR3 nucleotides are TGTGCTAGCAGCTTCTCCCGGGTAGGGAAAGAGACCCAGTACTTC.

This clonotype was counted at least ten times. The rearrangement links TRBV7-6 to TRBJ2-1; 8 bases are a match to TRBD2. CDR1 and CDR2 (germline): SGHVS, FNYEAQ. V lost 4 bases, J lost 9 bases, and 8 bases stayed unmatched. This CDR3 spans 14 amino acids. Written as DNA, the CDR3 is TGTGCCAGCAGCTACGGACTAGCTGCCGGTGAGCAGTTCTTC. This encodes CASSYGLAAGEQFF.